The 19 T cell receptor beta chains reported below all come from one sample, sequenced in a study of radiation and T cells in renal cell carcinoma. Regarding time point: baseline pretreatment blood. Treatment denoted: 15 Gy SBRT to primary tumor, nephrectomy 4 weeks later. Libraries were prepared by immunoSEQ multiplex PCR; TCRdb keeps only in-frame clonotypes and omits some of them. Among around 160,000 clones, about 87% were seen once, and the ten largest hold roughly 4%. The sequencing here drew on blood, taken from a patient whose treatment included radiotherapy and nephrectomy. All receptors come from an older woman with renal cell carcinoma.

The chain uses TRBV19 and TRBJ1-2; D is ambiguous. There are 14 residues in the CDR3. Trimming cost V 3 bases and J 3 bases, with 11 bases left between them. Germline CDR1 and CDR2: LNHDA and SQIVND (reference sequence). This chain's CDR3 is CASSMWTGDYGYTF. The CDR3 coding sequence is TGTGCCAGTAGTATGTGGACTGGGGACTATGGCTACACCTTC. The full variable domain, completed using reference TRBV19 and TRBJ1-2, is DGGITQSPKYLFRKEGQNVTLSCEQNLNHDAMYWYRQDPGQGLRLIYYSQIVNDFQKGDIAEGYSVSREKKESFPLTVTSAQKNPTAFYLCASSMWTGDYGYTFGSGTRLTVV.

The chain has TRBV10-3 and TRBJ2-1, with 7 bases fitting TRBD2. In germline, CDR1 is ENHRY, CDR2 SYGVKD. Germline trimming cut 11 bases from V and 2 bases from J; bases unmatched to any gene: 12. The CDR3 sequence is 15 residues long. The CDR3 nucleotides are TGTGCCGCCAGCGTTCCGGGAGGACCCTACAATGAGCAGTTCTTC. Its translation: CAASVPGGPYNEQFF.

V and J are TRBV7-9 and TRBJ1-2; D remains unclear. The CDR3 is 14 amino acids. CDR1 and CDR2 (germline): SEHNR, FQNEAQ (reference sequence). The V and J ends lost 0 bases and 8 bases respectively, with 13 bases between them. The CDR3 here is CASSLASQRGGYTF. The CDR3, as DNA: TGTGCCAGCAGCTTAGCGAGTCAGCGGGGAGGCTACACCTTC.

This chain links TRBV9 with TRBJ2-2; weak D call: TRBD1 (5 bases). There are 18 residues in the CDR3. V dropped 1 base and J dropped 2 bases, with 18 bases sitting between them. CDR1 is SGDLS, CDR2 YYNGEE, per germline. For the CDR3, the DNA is TGTGCCAGCAGCGTAAGGGGTAAGGTGCTGCGAAACACCGGGGAGCTGTTTTTT. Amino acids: CASSVRGKVLRNTGELFF.

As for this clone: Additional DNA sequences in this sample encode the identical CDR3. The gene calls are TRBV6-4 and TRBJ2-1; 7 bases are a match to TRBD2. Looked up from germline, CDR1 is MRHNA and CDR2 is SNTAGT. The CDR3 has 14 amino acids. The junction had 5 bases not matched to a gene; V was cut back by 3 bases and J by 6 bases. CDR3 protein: CASSEGGEGNEQFF. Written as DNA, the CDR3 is TGTGCCAGCAGTGAGGGGGGGGAGGGCAATGAGCAGTTCTTC.

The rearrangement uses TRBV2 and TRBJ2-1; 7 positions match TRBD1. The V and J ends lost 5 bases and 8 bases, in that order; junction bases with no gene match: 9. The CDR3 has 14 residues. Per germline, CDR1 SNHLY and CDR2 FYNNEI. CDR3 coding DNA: TGTGCCAGCAGTCTCGGGACAGTCGGCTATGAGCAGTTCTTC. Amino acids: CASSLGTVGYEQFF. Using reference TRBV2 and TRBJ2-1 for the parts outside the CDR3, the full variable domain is EPEVTQTPSHQVTQMGQEVILRCVPISNHLYFYWYRQILGQKVEFLVSFYNNEISEKSEIFDDQFSVERPDGSNFTLKIRSTKLEDSAMYFCASSLGTVGYEQFFGPGTRLTVL.

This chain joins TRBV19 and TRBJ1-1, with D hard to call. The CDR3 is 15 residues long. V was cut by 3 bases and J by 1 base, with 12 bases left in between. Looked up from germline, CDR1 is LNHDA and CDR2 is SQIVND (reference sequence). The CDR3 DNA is TGTGCCAGTAGTATTGTACATTCTCCGAACACTGAAGCTTTCTTT. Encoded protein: CASSIVHSPNTEAFF.

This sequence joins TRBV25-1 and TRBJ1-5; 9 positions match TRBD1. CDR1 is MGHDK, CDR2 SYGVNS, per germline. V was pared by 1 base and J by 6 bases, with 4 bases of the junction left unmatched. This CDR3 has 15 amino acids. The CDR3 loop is CASSESTGGFQPQHF. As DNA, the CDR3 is TGTGCCAGCAGTGAATCCACAGGGGGCTTTCAGCCCCAGCATTTT.

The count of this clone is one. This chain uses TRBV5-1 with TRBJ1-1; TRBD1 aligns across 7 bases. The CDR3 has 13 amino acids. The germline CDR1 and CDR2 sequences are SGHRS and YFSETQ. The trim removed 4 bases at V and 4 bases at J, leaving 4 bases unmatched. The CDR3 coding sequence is TGCGCCAGCAGCCAACAGGGGAGCACTGAAGCTTTCTTT. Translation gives CASSQQGSTEAFF.

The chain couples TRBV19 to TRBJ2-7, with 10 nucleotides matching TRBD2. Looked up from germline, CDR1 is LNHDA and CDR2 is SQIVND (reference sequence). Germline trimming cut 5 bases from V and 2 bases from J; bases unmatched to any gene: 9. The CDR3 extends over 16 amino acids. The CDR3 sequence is CASSHPSGGAPYEQYF. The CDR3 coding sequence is TGTGCCAGTAGTCACCCCAGCGGGGGGGCACCCTACGAGCAGTACTTC.

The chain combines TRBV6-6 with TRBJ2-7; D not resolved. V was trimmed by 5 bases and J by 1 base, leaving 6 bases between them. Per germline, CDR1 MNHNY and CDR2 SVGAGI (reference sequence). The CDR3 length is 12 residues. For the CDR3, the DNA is TGTGCCAGCAGTCCCCCTTCCTACGAGCAGTACTTC. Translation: CASSPPSYEQYF.

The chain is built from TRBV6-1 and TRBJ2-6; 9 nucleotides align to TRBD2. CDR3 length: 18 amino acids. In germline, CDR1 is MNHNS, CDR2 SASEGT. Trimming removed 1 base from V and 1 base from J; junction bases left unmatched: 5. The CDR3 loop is CASSEGVAGVSGANVLTF. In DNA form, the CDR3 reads TGTGCCAGCAGTGAAGGAGTAGCGGGGGTGTCTGGGGCCAACGTCCTGACTTTC.

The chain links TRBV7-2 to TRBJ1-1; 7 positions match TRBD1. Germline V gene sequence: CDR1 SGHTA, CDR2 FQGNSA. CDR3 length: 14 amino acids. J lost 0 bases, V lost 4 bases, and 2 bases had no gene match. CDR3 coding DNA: TGTGCCAGCAGCTGGGGACAGATGAACACTGAAGCTTTCTTT. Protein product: CASSWGQMNTEAFF.

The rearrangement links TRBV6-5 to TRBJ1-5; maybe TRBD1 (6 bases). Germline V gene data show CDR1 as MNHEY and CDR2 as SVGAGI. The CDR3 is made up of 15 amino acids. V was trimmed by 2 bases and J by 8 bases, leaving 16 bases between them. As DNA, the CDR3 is TGTGCCAGCAGTTACCCCAGGGGAGGAGTTAAGCCCCAGCATTTT. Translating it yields CASSYPRGGVKPQHF.

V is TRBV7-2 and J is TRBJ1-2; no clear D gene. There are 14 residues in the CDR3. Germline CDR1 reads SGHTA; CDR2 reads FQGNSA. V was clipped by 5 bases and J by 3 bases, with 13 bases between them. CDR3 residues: CASSPDTSDYGYTF. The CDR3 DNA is TGTGCCAGCAGCCCCGACACCTCCGACTATGGCTACACCTTC. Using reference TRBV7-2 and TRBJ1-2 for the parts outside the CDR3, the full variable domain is GAGVSQSPSNKVTEKGKDVELRCDPISGHTALYWYRQSLGQGLEFLIYFQGNSAPDKSGLPSDRFSAERTGGSVSTLTIQRTQQEDSAVYLCASSPDTSDYGYTFGSGTRLTVV.

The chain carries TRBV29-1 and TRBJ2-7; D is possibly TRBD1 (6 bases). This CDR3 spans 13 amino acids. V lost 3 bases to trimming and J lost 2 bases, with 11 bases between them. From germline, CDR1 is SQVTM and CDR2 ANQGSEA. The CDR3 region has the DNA TGCAGCGTTGAGGGACAAGTGGCCTACGAGCAGTACTTC. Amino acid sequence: CSVEGQVAYEQYF.

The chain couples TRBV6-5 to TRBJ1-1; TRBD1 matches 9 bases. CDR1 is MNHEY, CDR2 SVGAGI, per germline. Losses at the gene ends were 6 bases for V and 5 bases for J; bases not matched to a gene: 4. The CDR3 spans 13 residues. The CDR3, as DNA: TGTGCCAGCAGGACAGGGGGGCGGACTGAAGCTTTCTTT. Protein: CASRTGGRTEAFF.

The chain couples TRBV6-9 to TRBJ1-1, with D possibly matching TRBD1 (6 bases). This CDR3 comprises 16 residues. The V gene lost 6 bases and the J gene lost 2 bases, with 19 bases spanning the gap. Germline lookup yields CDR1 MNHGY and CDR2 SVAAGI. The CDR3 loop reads CASSRYPTGLNTEAFF. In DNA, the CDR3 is TGTGCCAGCAGCCGTTACCCCACAGGGCTCAACACTGAAGCTTTCTTT.

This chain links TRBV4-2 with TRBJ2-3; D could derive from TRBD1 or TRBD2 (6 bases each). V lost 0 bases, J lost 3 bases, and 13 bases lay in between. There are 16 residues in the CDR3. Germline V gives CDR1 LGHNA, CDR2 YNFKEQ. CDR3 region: CASSQEGGGLTDTQYF. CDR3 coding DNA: TGTGCCAGCAGCCAAGAGGGGGGCGGGTTGACAGATACGCAGTATTTT.